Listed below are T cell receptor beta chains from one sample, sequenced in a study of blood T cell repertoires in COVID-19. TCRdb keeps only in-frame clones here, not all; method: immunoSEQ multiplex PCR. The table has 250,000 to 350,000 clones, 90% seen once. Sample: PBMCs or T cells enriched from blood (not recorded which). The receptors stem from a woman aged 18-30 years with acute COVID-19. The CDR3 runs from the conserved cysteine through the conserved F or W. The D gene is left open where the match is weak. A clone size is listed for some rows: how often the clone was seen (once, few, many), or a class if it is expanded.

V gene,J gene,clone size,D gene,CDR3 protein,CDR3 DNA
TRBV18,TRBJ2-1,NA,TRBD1,CASSEPGQGWANGEQFF,TGTGCCAGCTCAGAACCGGGACAGGGCTGGGCCAATGGTGAGCAGTTCTTC
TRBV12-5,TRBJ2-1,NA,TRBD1,CASGLGQGNNEQFF,TGTGCTAGTGGTTTGGGACAGGGGAACAATGAGCAGTTCTTC
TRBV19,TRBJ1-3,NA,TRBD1,CASSIPRDRVSGNTIYF,TGTGCCAGTAGTATACCACGGGACAGGGTTTCTGGAAACACCATATATTTT
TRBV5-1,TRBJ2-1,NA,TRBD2,CASSLPSGARSYEQFF,TGCGCCAGCAGCTTGCCTAGCGGGGCCCGCTCGTATGAGCAGTTCTTC
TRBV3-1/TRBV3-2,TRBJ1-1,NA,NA,CASSRRTTEAFF,TGTGCCAGCAGCCGCAGAACCACTGAAGCTTTCTTT
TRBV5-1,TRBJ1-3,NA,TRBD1,CASSLAGTGIGNTIYF,TGCGCCAGCAGCTTGGCCGGGACAGGGATCGGAAACACCATATATTTT
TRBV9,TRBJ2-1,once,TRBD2,CASSPGLAGDNEQFF,TGTGCCAGCAGCCCGGGACTAGCGGGAGATAATGAGCAGTTCTTC
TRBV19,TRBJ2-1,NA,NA,CASSIGLASYNEQFF,TGTGCCAGTAGTATCGGTCTAGCGTCCTACAATGAGCAGTTCTTC
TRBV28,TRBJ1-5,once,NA,CASSYLPEPQHF,TGTGCCAGCAGTTACCTGCCAGAGCCCCAGCATTTT
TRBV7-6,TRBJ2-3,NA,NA,CASSSQGNIAVTQYF,TGTGCCAGCAGCTCTCAGGGAAACATCGCAGTTACGCAGTATTTT
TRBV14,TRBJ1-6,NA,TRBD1,CASSRGGPSPLHF,TGTGCCAGCAGCCGAGGGGGCCCATCACCCCTCCACTTT
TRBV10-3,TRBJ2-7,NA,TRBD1,CAISDPQQGADQYF,TGTGCCATCAGTGACCCTCAACAGGGGGCTGATCAGTACTTC
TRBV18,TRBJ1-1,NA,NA,CASSPIGEPNTEAFF,TGTGCCAGCTCACCAATCGGTGAACCGAACACTGAAGCTTTCTTT
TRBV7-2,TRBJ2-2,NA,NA,CASSSSGAWSGELFF,TGTGCCAGCAGCTCCTCGGGAGCATGGTCCGGGGAGCTGTTTTTT
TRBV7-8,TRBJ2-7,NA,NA,CASSLEVRPYEQYF,TGTGCCAGCAGCTTAGAGGTCAGGCCCTACGAGCAGTACTTC
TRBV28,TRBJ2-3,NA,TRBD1,CASRGQSKASTDTQYF,TGTGCCAGCAGGGGACAGTCAAAGGCGAGCACAGATACGCAGTATTTT
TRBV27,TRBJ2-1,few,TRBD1,CASSFRDRGGKFF,TGTGCCAGCAGTTTCCGGGACAGGGGGGGAAAGTTCTTC
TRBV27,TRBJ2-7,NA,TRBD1,CASSFTAGGSYEQYF,TGTGCCAGCAGTTTCACAGCAGGGGGCTCCTACGAGCAGTACTTC
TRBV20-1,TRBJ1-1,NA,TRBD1,CSALPDRKAFF,TGCAGTGCCCTACCGGACAGGAAGGCTTTCTTT
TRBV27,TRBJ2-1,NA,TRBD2,CASSAGLAGVGNEQFF,TGTGCCAGCAGTGCAGGACTAGCGGGAGTGGGCAATGAGCAGTTCTTC
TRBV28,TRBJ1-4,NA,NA,CASVSTNEKLFF,TGTGCCAGTGTATCAACTAATGAAAAACTGTTTTTT
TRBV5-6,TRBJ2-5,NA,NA,CASSLIGQETQYF,TGTGCCAGCAGCTTGATCGGCCAAGAGACCCAGTACTTC
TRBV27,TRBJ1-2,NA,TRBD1,CASSQDRDWGYTF,TGTGCCAGCAGCCAGGACAGGGACTGGGGCTACACCTTC
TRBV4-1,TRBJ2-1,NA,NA,CASSQDWQYNEQFF,TGCGCCAGCAGCCAAGATTGGCAATACAATGAGCAGTTCTTC
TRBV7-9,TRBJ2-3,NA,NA,CASSSRSGTDTQYF,TGTGCCAGCAGCTCCCGGAGCGGCACAGATACGCAGTATTTT
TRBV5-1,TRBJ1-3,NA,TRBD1,CASSAEGQVGNTIYF,TGCGCCAGCAGCGCCGAGGGACAGGTCGGAAACACCATATATTTT
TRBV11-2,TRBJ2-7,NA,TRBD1,CASSLGSGGSEQYF,TGTGCCAGCAGCTTAGGGTCAGGGGGCAGCGAGCAGTACTTC
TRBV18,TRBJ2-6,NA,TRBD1,CASSPGSGQGIGGANVLTF,TGTGCCAGCTCACCGGGGAGCGGACAGGGGATCGGTGGGGCCAACGTCCTGACTTTC
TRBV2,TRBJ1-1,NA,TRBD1,CASRAGDRDYVNTEAFF,TGTGCCAGCAGGGCCGGGGACAGGGACTACGTTAACACTGAAGCTTTCTTT
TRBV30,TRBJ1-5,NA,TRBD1,CAWRGQGVGAQHF,TGTGCCTGGAGGGGACAGGGGGTAGGGGCCCAGCATTTT
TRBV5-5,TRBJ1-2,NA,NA,CASSFSGHSSDGYTF,TGTGCCAGCAGCTTCTCGGGACACTCGAGCGATGGCTACACCTTC
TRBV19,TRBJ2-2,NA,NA,CASSWATGELFF,TGTGCCAGTAGTTGGGCTACCGGGGAGCTGTTTTTT
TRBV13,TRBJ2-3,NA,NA,CASSTLVETDTQYF,TGTGCCAGCAGCACGCTAGTAGAGACAGATACGCAGTATTTT
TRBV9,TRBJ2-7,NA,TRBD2,CASSVGGGSPSYEQYF,TGTGCCAGCAGCGTAGGGGGCGGGAGCCCTTCCTACGAGCAGTACTTC
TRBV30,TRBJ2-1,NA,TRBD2,CACRLAGVGEQFF,TGTGCCTGCCGACTAGCGGGAGTTGGCGAGCAGTTCTTC
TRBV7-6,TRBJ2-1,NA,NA,CASSLALVGGSSYNEQFF,TGTGCCAGCAGCTTAGCGCTGGTAGGCGGAAGCTCCTACAATGAGCAGTTCTTC
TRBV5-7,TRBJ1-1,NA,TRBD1,CASSLFPGQGTNTEAFF,TGTGCCAGCAGCTTGTTCCCGGGACAGGGGACGAACACTGAAGCTTTCTTT
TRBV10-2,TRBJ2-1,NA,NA,CASSELAVSYNEQFF,TGCGCCAGCAGTGAGTTAGCTGTCTCCTACAATGAGCAGTTCTTC
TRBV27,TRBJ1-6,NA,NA,CASSQQGSPLHF,TGTGCCAGCAGTCAACAGGGTTCACCCCTCCACTTT
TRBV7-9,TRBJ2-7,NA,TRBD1,CASSRSPGTGRISYEQYF,TGTGCCAGCAGTCGCAGCCCCGGGACAGGTAGGATCTCCTACGAGCAGTACTTC
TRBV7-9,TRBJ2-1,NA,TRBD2,CASSLLLAGGGEQFF,TGTGCCAGCAGCTTACTCCTAGCGGGAGGTGGGGAGCAGTTCTTC
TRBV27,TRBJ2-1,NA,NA,CASSLSVGGSPYNEQFF,TGTGCCAGCAGTTTATCGGTTGGGGGGAGTCCGTACAATGAGCAGTTCTTC
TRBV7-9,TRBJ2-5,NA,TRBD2,CASSFSSGQETQYF,TGTGCCAGCAGCTTCTCTAGCGGCCAAGAGACCCAGTACTTC
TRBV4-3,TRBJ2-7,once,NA,CASSQDWAGNIYEQYF,TGCGCCAGCAGCCAAGATTGGGCGGGAAATATCTACGAGCAGTACTTC
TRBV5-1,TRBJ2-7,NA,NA,CASSLGIAYEQYF,TGCGCCAGCAGCTTGGGCATAGCTTACGAGCAGTACTTC
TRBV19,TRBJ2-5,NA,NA,CASSGSGLAQETQYF,TGTGCCAGTAGTGGGTCTGGGCTAGCCCAAGAGACCCAGTACTTC
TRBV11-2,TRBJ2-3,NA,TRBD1,CASSSFGTGWPDTQYF,TGTGCCAGCAGCTCGTTCGGGACAGGGTGGCCAGATACGCAGTATTTT
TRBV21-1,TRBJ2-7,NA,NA,CASSTTLAGDSSEQYF,TGTGCCAGCAGCACAACACTAGCGGGAGACTCCAGCGAGCAGTACTTC
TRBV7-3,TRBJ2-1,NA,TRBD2,CASSATSGSTNEQFF,TGTGCCAGCAGCGCGACTAGCGGGAGTACCAATGAGCAGTTCTTC
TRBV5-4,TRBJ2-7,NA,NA,CASSSDLSRGYEQYF,TGTGCCAGCAGCTCGGACCTATCACGGGGCTACGAGCAGTACTTC
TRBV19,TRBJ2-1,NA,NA,CASRRTGSSYNEQFF,TGTGCCAGTAGACGCACAGGGAGCTCCTACAATGAGCAGTTCTTC
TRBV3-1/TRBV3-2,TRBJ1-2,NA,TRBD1,CASSQADRVSYGYTF,TGTGCCAGCAGCCAAGCTGACAGGGTGAGCTATGGCTACACCTTC
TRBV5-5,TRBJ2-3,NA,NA,CASSLVTYTDTQYF,TGTGCCAGCAGCTTGGTTACCTACACAGATACGCAGTATTTT
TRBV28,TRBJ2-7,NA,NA,CASSLSGGSNEQYF,TGTGCCAGCAGTCTTAGCGGAGGGTCTAACGAGCAGTACTTC
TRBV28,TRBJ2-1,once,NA,CASSSTFGSSYNEQFF,TGTGCCAGCAGTTCGACTTTCGGGAGCTCCTACAATGAGCAGTTCTTC
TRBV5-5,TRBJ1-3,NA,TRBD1,CASSLALGTGSGNTIYF,TGTGCCAGCAGCTTGGCCCTCGGGACAGGCTCTGGAAACACCATATATTTT
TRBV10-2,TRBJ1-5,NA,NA,CASSGWVGGNQPQHF,TGCGCCAGCAGTGGGTGGGTAGGGGGCAATCAGCCCCAGCATTTT
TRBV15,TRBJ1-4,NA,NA,CATSRDGGRGNEKLFF,TGTGCCACCAGCAGAGATGGTGGAAGGGGGAATGAAAAACTGTTTTTT